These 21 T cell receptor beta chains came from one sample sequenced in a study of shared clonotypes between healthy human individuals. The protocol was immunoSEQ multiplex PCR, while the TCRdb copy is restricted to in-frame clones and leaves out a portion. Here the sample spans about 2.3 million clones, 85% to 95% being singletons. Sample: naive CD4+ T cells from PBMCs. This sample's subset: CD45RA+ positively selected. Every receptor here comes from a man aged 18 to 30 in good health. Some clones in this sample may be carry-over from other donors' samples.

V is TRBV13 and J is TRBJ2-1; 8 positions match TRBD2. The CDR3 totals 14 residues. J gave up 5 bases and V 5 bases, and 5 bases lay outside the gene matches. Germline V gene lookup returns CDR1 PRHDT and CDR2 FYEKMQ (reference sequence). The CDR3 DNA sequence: TGTGCCAGCAGCCCATTAGCGGGAAACAATGAGCAGTTCTTC. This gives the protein CASSPLAGNNEQFF. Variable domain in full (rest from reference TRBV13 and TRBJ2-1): AAGVIQSPRHLIKEKRETATLKCYPIPRHDTVYWYQQGPGQDPQFLISFYEKMQSDKGSIPDRFSAQQFSDYHSELNMSSLELGDSALYFCASSPLAGNNEQFFGPGTRLTVL.

The CDR3 sequence is CASSQFRRSTDTQYF. The CDR3, as DNA: TGCGCCAGCAGCCAATTCCGGCGGAGCACAGATACGCAGTATTTT. V and J are TRBV4-3 and TRBJ2-3; no definite D call. Germline CDR1 and CDR2: LGHNA and YSLEER. This CDR3 has 15 amino acids. V was cut by 2 bases and J by 0 bases, with 9 bases left in between.

The CDR3 DNA reads as TGTGCCAGCAGCCCCCCTGGAGAGCGGCTATACAATGAGCAGTTCTTC. As protein: CASSPPGERLYNEQFF. This rearrangement joins TRBV7-2 to TRBJ2-1, with a possible D match to TRBD2 (5 bases). This CDR3 region has 16 residues. Trimming removed 5 bases at V and 4 bases at J, with 18 bases between. Germline V gene lookup returns CDR1 SGHTA and CDR2 FQGNSA.

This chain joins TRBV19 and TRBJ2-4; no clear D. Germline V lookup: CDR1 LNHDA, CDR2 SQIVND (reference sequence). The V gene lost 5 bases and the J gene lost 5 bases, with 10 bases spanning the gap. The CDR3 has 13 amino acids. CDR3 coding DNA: TGTGCCAGTAGTCCCCGAAGGGAAAACATTCAGTACTTC. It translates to CASSPRRENIQYF.

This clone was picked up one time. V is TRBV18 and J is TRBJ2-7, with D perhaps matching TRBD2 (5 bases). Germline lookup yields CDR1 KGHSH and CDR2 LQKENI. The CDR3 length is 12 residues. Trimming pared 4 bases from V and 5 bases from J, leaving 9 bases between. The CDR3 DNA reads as TGTGCCAGCTCACTTCTAGCCAACGAGCAGTACTTC. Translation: CASSLLANEQYF.

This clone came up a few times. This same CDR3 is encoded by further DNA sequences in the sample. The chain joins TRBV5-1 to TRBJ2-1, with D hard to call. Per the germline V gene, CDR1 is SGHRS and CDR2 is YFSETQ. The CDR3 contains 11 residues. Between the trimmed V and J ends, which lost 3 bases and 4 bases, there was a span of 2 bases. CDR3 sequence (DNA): TGCGCCAGCAGCTATTACAATGAGCAGTTCTTC. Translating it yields CASSYYNEQFF.

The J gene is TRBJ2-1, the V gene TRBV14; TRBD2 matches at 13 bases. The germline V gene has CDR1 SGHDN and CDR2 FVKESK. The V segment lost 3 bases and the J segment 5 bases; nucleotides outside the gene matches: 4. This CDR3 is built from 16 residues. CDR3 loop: CASSQTSGRINNEQFF. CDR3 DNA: TGTGCCAGCAGCCAGACTAGCGGGAGGATCAACAATGAGCAGTTCTTC.

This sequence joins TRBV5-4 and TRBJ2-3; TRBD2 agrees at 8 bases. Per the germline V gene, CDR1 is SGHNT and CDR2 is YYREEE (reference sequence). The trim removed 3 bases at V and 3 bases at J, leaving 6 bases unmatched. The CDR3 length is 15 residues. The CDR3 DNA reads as TGTGCCAGCAGCTCCCCCCGGGGGGGGACAGATACGCAGTATTTT. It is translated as CASSSPRGGTDTQYF.

The CDR3 bases are TGCAGCGTTGAGCGTAACAGGGACTACGAGCAGTACTTC. Translated: CSVERNRDYEQYF. This chain links TRBV29-1 with TRBJ2-7, with a possible D match to TRBD1 (6 bases). Deletions cut 3 bases from V and 3 bases from J, with 12 bases between. The CDR3 totals 13 residues. CDR1 is SQVTM and CDR2 is ANQGSEA in the germline V gene.

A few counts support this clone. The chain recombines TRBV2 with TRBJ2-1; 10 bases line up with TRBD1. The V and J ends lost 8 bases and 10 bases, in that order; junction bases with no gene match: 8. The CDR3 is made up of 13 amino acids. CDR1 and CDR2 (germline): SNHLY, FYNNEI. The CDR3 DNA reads TGTGCCAGCCGTAGACAGGGGGCGGGGGAGCAGTTCTTC. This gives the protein CASRRQGAGEQFF.

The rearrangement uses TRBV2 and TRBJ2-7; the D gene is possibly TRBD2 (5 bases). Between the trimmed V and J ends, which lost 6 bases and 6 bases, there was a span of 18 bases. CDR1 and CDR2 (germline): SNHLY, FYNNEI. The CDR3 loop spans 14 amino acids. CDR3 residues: CASSLTRGSSEQYF. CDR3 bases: TGTGCCAGCAGCCTTACTAGAGGGTCTTCCGAGCAGTACTTC.

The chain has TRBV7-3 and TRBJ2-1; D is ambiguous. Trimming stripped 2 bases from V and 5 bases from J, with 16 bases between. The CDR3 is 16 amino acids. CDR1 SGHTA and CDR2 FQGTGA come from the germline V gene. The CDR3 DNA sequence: TGTGCCAGCAGCTTATACAGCCTCCCCCCTAACAATGAGCAGTTCTTC. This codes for CASSLYSLPPNNEQFF.

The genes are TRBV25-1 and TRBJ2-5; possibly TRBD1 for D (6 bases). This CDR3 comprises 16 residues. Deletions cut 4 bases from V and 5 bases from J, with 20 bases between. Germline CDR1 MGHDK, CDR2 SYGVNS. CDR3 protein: CASSGNTGTRVETQYF. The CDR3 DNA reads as TGTGCCAGCAGTGGGAATACGGGGACAAGAGTGGAGACCCAGTACTTC. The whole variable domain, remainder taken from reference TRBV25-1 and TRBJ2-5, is EADIYQTPRYLVIGTGKKITLECSQTMGHDKMYWYQQDPGMELHLIHYSYGVNSTEKGDLSSESTVSRIRTEHFPLTLESARPSHTSQYLCASSGNTGTRVETQYFGPGTRLLVL.

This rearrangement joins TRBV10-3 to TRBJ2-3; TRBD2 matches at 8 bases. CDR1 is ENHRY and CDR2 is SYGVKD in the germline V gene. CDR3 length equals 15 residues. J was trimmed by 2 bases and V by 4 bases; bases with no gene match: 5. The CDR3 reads CAISGAGGSTDTQYF. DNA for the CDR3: TGTGCCATCAGTGGGGCGGGAGGATCCACAGATACGCAGTATTTT.

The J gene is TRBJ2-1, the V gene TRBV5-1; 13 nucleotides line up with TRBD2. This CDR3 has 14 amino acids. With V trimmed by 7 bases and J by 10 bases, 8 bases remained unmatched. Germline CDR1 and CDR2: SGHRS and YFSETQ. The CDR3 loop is CASRPPGLAGEQFF. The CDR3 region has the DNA TGCGCCAGCCGCCCCCCGGGACTAGCGGGAGAGCAGTTCTTC.

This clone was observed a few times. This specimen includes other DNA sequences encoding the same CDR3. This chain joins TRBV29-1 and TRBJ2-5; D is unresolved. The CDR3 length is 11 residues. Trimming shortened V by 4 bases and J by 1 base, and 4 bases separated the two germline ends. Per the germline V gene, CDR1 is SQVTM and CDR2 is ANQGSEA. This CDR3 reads CSVGPQETQYF. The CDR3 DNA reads TGCAGCGTTGGGCCCCAAGAGACCCAGTACTTC. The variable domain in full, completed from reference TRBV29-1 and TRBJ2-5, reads SAVISQKPSRDICQRGTSLTIQCQVDSQVTMMFWYRQQPGQSLTLIATANQGSEATYESGFVIDKFPISRPNLTFSTLTVSNMSPEDSSIYLCSVGPQETQYFGPGTRLLVL.

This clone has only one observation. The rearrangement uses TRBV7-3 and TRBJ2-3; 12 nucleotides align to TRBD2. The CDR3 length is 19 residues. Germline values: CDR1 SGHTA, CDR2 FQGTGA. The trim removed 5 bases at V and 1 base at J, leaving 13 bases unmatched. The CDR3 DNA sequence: TGTGCCAGCAGCCCACATCTAGCGGGAGGGCCAAGGGGCACAGATACGCAGTATTTT. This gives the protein CASSPHLAGGPRGTDTQYF.

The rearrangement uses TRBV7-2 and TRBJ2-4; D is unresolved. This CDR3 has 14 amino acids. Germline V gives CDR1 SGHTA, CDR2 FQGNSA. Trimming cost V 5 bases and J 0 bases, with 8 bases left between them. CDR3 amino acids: CASSETLAKNIQYF. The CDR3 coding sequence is TGTGCCAGCAGCGAGACACTAGCCAAAAACATTCAGTACTTC.

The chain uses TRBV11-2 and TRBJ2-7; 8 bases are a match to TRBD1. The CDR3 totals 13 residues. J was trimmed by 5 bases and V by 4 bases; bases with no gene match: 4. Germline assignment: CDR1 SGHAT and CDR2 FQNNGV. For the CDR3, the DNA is TGTGCCAGCAGCTCGGGACAGGTCCACGAGCAGTACTTC. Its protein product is CASSSGQVHEQYF.

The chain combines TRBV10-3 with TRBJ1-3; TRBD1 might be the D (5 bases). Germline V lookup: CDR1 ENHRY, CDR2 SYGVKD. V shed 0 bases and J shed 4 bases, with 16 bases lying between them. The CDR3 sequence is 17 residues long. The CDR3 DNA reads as TGTGCCATCAGTGAGTCCAGCGGGGGGGAAGGCGGAAACACCATATATTTT. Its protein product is CAISESSGGEGGNTIYF.

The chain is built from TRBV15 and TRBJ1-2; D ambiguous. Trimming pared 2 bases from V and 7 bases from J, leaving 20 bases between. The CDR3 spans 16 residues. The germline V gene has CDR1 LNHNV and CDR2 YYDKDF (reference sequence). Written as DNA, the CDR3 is TGTGCCACCAGCAGACCCCGGACGGGCTGGATGGTTGGCTACACCTTC. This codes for CATSRPRTGWMVGYTF.